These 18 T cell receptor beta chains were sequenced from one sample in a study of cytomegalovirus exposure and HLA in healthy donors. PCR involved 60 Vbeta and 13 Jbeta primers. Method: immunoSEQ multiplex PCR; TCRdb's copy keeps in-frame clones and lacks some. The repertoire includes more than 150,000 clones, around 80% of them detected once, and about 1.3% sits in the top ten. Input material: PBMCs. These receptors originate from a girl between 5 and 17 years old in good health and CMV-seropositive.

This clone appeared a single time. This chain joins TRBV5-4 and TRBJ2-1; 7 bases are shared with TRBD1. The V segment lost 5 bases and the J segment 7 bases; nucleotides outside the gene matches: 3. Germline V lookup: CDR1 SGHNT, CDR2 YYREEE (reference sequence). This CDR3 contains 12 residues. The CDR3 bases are TGTGCCAGCAGGAAGACAGGGAATGAGCAGTTCTTC. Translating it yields CASRKTGNEQFF.

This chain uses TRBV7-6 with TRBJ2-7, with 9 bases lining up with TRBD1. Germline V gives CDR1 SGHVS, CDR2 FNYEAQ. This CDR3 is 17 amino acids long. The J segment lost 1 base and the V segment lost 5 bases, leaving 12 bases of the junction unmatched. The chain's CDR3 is CASSPPADRGRSYEQYF. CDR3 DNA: TGTGCCAGCAGCCCCCCGGCGGACAGGGGTAGGTCCTACGAGCAGTACTTC.

CDR3 sequence reads: CASSLWLGMRVAKNTGELFF. The CDR3 DNA sequence: TGTGCCAGCAGCCTCTGGCTCGGAATGAGGGTAGCGAAGAACACCGGGGAGCTGTTTTTT. V usage is TRBV5-5 and J usage is TRBJ2-2; D is perhaps TRBD2 (5 bases). Trimming stripped 4 bases from V and 1 base from J, with 26 bases between. CDR1 and CDR2 from the germline V gene are SGHKS and YYEKEE (reference sequence). This CDR3 has 20 residues.

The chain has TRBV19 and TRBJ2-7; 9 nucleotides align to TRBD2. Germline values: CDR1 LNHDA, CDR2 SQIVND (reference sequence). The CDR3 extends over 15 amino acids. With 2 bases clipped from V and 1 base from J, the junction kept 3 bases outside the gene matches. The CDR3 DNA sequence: TGTGCCAGTAGTATACGACTAGCGGAGTCCTACGAGCAGTACTTC. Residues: CASSIRLAESYEQYF.

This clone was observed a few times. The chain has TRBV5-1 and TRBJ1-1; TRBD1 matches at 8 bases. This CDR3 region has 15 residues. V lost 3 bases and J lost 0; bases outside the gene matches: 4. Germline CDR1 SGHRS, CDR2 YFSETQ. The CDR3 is CASSSTGALNTEAFF. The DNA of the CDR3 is TGCGCCAGCAGCTCGACAGGGGCGTTGAACACTGAAGCTTTCTTT.

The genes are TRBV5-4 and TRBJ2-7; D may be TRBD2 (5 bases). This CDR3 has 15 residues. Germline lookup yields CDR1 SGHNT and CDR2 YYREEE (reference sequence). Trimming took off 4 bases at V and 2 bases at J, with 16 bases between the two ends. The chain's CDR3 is CASSPDLGLAYEQYF. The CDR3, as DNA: TGTGCCAGCAGCCCGGACTTAGGGTTGGCCTACGAGCAGTACTTC.

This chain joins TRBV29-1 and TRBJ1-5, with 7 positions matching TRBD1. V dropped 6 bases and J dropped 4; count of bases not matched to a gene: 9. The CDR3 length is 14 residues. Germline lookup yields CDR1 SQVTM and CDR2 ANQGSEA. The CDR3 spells CSVLPGQPNQPQHF. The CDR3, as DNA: TGCAGCGTCCTCCCGGGACAGCCGAATCAGCCCCAGCATTTT. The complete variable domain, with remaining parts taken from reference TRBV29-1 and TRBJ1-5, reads SAVISQKPSRDICQRGTSLTIQCQVDSQVTMMFWYRQQPGQSLTLIATANQGSEATYESGFVIDKFPISRPNLTFSTLTVSNMSPEDSSIYLCSVLPGQPNQPQHFGDGTRLSIL.

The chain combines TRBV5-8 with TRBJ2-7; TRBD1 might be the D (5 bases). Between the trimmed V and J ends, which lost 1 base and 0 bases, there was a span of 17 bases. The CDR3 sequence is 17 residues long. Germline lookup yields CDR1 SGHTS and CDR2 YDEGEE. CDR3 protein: CASSLFDSFLSSYEQYF. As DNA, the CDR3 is TGTGCCAGCAGCTTGTTCGACAGTTTCCTGAGCTCCTACGAGCAGTACTTC.

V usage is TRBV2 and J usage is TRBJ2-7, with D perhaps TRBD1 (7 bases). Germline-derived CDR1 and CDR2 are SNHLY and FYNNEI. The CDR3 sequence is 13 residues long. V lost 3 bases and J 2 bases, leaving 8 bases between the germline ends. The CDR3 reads CASSDRGAYEQYF. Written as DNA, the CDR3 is TGTGCCAGCAGTGACAGGGGGGCCTACGAGCAGTACTTC.

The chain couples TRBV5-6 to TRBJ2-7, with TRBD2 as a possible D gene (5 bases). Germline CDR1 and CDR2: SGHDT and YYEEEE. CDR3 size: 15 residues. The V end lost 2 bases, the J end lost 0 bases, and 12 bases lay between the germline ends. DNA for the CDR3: TGTGCCAGCAGCTTCGGGGTAGTATTCTCCTACGAGCAGTACTTC. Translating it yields CASSFGVVFSYEQYF.

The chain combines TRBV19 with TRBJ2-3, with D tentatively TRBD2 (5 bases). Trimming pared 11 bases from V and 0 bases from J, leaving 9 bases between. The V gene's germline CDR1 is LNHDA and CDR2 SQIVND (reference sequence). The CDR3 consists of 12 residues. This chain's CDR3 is CACEGSTDTQYF. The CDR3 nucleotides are TGTGCCTGCGAGGGTAGCACAGATACGCAGTATTTT.

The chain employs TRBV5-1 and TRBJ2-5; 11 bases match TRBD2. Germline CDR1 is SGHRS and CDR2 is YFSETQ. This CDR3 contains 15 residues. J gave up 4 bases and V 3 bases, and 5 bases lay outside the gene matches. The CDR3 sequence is CASSSSGTSGETQYF. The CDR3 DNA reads TGCGCCAGCAGCTCTTCCGGGACTAGCGGAGAGACCCAGTACTTC. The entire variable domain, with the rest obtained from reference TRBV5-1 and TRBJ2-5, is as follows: KAGVTQTPRYLIKTRGQQVTLSCSPISGHRSVSWYQQTPGQGLQFLFEYFSETQRNKGNFPGRFSGRQFSNSRSEMNVSTLELGDSALYLCASSSSGTSGETQYFGPGTRLLVL.

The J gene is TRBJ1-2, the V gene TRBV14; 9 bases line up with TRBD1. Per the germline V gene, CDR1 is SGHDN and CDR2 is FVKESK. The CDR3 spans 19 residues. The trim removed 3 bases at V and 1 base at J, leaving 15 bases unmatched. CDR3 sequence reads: CASSHRIRDRAKGNYGYTF. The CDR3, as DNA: TGTGCCAGCAGCCATCGGATACGGGACAGGGCGAAGGGTAACTATGGCTACACCTTC. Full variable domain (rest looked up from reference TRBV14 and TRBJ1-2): EAGVTQFPSHSVIEKGQTVTLRCDPISGHDNLYWYRRVMGKEIKFLLHFVKESKQDESGMPNNRFLAERTGGTYSTLKVQPAELEDSGVYFCASSHRIRDRAKGNYGYTFGSGTRLTVV.

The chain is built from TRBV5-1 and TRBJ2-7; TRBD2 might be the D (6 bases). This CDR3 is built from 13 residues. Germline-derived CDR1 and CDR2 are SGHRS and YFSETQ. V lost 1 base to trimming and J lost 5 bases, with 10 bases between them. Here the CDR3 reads CASSLRRDHEQYF. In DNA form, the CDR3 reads TGCGCCAGCAGCTTGAGGAGGGACCACGAGCAGTACTTC.

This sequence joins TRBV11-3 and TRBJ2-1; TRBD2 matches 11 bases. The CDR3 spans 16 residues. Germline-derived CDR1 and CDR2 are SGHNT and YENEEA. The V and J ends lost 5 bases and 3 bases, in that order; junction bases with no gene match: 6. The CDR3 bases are TGTGCCAGCAGCCAAAGACTAGCGGGAATCTACAATGAGCAGTTCTTC. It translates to CASSQRLAGIYNEQFF.

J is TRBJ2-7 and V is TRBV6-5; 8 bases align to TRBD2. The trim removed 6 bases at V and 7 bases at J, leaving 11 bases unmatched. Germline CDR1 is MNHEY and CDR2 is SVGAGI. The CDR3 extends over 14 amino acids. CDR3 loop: CASSWLAGGKEQYF. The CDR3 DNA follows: TGTGCCAGCAGCTGGCTGGCGGGAGGAAAAGAGCAGTACTTC.

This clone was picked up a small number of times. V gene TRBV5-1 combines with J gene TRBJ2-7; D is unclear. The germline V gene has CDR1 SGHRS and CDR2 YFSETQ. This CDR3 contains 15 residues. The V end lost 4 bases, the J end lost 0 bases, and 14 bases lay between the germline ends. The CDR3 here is CASSTDAAYSYEQYF. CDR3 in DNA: TGCGCCAGCAGCACCGACGCGGCTTACTCCTACGAGCAGTACTTC.

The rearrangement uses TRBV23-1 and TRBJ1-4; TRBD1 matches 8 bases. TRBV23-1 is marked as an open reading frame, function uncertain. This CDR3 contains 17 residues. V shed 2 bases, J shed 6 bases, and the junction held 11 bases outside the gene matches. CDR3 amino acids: CASSQPSRDRGDEKLFF. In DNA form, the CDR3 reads TGCGCCAGCAGTCAACCTTCCCGCGACAGGGGTGATGAAAAACTGTTTTTT.